The clone carrying this T cell receptor (beta chain) was observed a single time. Produced via immunoSEQ multiplex PCR; TCRdb's table is partial and in-frame only. The sample contains 150,000 to 200,000 clones, 90% of which appear only once. The sample is drawn from a study of T cell responses to AZD1222 COVID-19 vaccine. The CDR3 has 15 residues. CDR1 and CDR2 (germline): MGHRA, YSYEKL. V dropped 1 base and J dropped 10 bases, with 14 bases sitting between them. The TCR sequence derives from an adult in good health. The chain couples TRBV4-1 to TRBJ1-6, with D possibly matching TRBD1 (5 bases). The specimen comprised peripheral blood, sampled on day 0 of AZD1222 vaccination. The CDR3 is CASSQGSGGESPLHF. CDR3 sequence (DNA): TGCGCCAGCAGCCAAGGTTCGGGGGGAGAATCACCCCTCCACTTT.